The T cell receptor beta chain described here comes from a study of T-cell reconstitution after alpha-beta-depleted transplantation in children. Points from the study as a whole: Several hundred rapidly expanded clones from non-depleted graft cells reportedly supplied alpha-beta T cells about two months post-transplant. Surviving recipient cells, namely T cells and thymic progenitors, were the source of high day-60 TCRbeta diversity in some patients. T-cell numbers and diversity, one year after transplant, stemmed largely from T cells that were newly produced.

In germline, CDR1 is DFQATT, CDR2 SNEGSKA (reference sequence). The CDR3 has 11 residues. The V end was cut by 0 bases, the J end by 4 bases, with 0 bases between. In the case of this clonotype: Its cognate antigen is unknown.

Molecular barcoding with unique molecular identifiers was used for the TCRbeta library. From the PCR reads, TCRdb called clonotypes with MiXCR, one entry per CDR3 protein. Of about 420,000 distinct CDR3 sequences in the sample, around 15% were seen once. This sequence originates from a boy under two years old who had a stem cell transplant for Wiskott-Aldrich syndrome, so the T cells may come from the graft donor. The chain carries TRBV20-1 and TRBJ1-4; D unresolved. Material: PBMCs, mostly from graft donor cells, obtained 360 days after TCRalphabeta/CD19-depleted stem cell transplant. The CDR3 DNA sequence: TGCAGTGCTAGAGATAATGAAAAACTGTTTTTT. It yields the protein CSARDNEKLFF.